Listed below are T cell receptor beta chains from one sample, sequenced in a study of shared clonotypes between healthy human individuals. Only in-frame clones appear in the TCRdb table, and some are missing; sequencing was by immunoSEQ multiplex PCR. This repertoire shows millions of clones, roughly nine tenths found once; its top ten account for around 0.15%. The sequenced sample was naive CD4+ T cells sorted from blood. Receptors originate from a man between 18 and 35 years old in good health. CDR3s include the opening cysteine and the closing phenylalanine or tryptophan. A D gene is named only where the DNA matches it firmly. The size entry is marked missing in some rows and otherwise reads once, few, many or a size class.

v_call	clone_size	d_call	j_call	cdr3_nt	cdr3_aa
TRBV28	.	.	TRBJ1-3	TGTGCCAGCAGCCCAGGGAGAAGCTCTGGAAACACCATATATTTT	CASSPGRSSGNTIYF
TRBV2	.	TRBD1	TRBJ1-5	TGTGCCAGCAGAACCCACCGGGACAGGTCGTGGGGTTCCAATCAGCCCCAGCATTTT	CASRTHRDRSWGSNQPQHF
TRBV4-3	.	.	TRBJ1-4	TGCGCCAGCAGCCCCAAACTGTTTTTT	CASSPKLFF
TRBV16	.	.	TRBJ1-3	TGTGCCAGCAGCCCGCCGGACAGCTCTGGAAACACCATATATTTT	CASSPPDSSGNTIYF
TRBV4-3	.	TRBD1	TRBJ2-1	TGCGCCAGCAGCCACTGGGACAGGGACTACAATGAGCAGTTCTTC	CASSHWDRDYNEQFF
TRBV7-3	.	TRBD1	TRBJ1-6	TGTGCCAGCAGCTCGTTCCGGGGACAGGGAGGATCACCCCTCCACTTT	CASSSFRGQGGSPLHF
TRBV2	.	TRBD1	TRBJ1-3	TGTGCCAGCAGTGTAGGGACAGGGTCTGGAAACACCATATATTTT	CASSVGTGSGNTIYF
TRBV27	.	.	TRBJ2-3	TGTGCCAGCAGTCCAGTAGGGGGGCCGAGCACAGATACGCAGTATTTT	CASSPVGGPSTDTQYF
TRBV19	once	TRBD1	TRBJ1-1	TGTGCCAGTAGTATCCGGACAGGTAACACTGAAGCTTTCTTT	CASSIRTGNTEAFF
TRBV18	.	TRBD1	TRBJ1-2	TGTGCCAGCTCTTGGGTAGGGGGCCTCGGCTACACCTTC	CASSWVGGLGYTF
TRBV7-2	.	.	TRBJ2-7	TGTGCCAGCAGCTTTGGACAGTTCTCCTACGAGCAGTACTTC	CASSFGQFSYEQYF
TRBV19	.	.	TRBJ1-6	TGTGCCAGTAGTACACGGGTTGAGGGATCACCCCTCCACTTT	CASSTRVEGSPLHF
TRBV6-5	.	TRBD1	TRBJ2-7	TGTGCCAGCAGAAACAGGGGCGGCCCCTACGAGCAGTACTTC	CASRNRGGPYEQYF
TRBV5-4	.	TRBD2	TRBJ2-1	TGTGCCAGCAGCTTGGACGGGGGACTAGCGGGAGCAAATGAGCAGTTCTTC	CASSLDGGLAGANEQFF
TRBV10-1	once	.	TRBJ2-3	TGCGCCAGCAGTGAACAGGGTGGCACAGATACGCAGTATTTT	CASSEQGGTDTQYF
TRBV2	.	.	TRBJ1-2	TGTGCCAGCAAGACCCGGACAGTCACTAACTATGGCTACACCTTC	CASKTRTVTNYGYTF
TRBV5-1	.	.	TRBJ1-1	TGCGCCAGCAGCTGGGGTTCGATCGGCACTGAAGCTTTCTTT	CASSWGSIGTEAFF
TRBV11-2	.	.	TRBJ2-5	TGTGCCAGCAGCTTAGGTCAGCGGGAGACCCAGTACTTC	CASSLGQRETQYF
TRBV2	.	.	TRBJ2-7	TGTGCCAGCAGAATAACAGGTTCTCCCACCTACGAGCAGTACTTC	CASRITGSPTYEQYF
TRBV18	.	TRBD2	TRBJ2-1	TGTGCCAGCTCACTCGGACTAGCGGGAGGACTTGACAATGAGCAGTTCTTC	CASSLGLAGGLDNEQFF
TRBV30	.	.	TRBJ1-4	TGTGCCTGGAGTGTACCTGGGTCGGCGGAAAAACTGTTTTTT	CAWSVPGSAEKLFF
TRBV18	few	.	TRBJ2-1	TGTGCCAGCTCACTAATTGCGGACAGCTCCTACAATGAGCAGTTCTTC	CASSLIADSSYNEQFF